This TCR beta chain is drawn from a study of blood T cell repertoires in COVID-19. Turning to the study itself: Samples of COVID-19 (acute and convalescent) were obtained from the United States, Italy and Spain. T cells, B-cell-depleted T cells, or PBMCs provided the cDNA or gDNA that served as material.

The V gene's germline CDR1 is SGHRS and CDR2 YFSETQ. Trimming cost V 7 bases and J 2 bases, with 9 bases left between them. This CDR3 comprises 12 residues. Method: immunoSEQ multiplex PCR; TCRdb's copy keeps in-frame clones and lacks some. Among tens of thousands of clones listed, roughly 90% were seen once. The J gene is TRBJ1-1, the V gene TRBV5-1; unclear D gene. Sequencing used peripheral blood. The source is a man between 65 and 85 years old with active or convalescent COVID-19. The CDR3 DNA is TGCGCCAGCGCAGAACCTAACACTGAAGCTTTCTTT. It translates to CASAEPNTEAFF.